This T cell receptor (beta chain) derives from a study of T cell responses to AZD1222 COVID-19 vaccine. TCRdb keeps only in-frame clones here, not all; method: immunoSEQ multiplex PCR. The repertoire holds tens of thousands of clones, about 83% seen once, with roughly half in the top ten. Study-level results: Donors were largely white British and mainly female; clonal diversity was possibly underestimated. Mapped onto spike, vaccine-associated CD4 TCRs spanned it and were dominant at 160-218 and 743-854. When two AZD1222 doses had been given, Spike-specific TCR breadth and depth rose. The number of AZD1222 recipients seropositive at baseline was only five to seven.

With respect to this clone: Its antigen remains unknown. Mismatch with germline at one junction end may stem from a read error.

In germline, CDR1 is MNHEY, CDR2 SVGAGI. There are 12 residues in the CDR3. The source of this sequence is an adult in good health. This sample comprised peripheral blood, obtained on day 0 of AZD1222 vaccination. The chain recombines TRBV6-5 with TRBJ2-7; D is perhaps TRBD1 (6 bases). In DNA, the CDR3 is TGTGCCAGCAGTCACTCCCAGGGGCCACCGTACTTC. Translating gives CASSHSQGPPYF.